The TCR beta chain under discussion was sequenced for a study of cytomegalovirus exposure and HLA in healthy donors. The study ran its PCR with 60 Vbeta and 13 Jbeta primers. In the original processing: Later, tens of millions of unique TCR beta chains were counted in an analysis, and about 12 million of them were shared. Measured with immunoSEQ multiplex PCR; TCRdb has only the in-frame clones, and not every one. V and J calls and clone size are copied from that table; D and trimming were computed from the DNA. The table records approximately 100,000 clones, about 76% of them present only once. As concerns this clone: Other nucleotide sequences in the sample specify the same CDR3.

Sample: PBMCs. This TCR derives from a woman between 35 and 50 years old in good health and CMV-seropositive.

This CDR3 is CASSLAQDLYGYTF. Written as DNA, the CDR3 is TGCGCCAGCAGCTTGGCACAGGACCTCTATGGCTACACCTTC. The J gene is TRBJ1-2, the V gene TRBV5-1; D may be TRBD1 (5 bases). V was cut by 0 bases and J by 4 bases, with 10 bases left in between. The CDR3 runs 14 residues. In germline, CDR1 is SGHRS, CDR2 YFSETQ.